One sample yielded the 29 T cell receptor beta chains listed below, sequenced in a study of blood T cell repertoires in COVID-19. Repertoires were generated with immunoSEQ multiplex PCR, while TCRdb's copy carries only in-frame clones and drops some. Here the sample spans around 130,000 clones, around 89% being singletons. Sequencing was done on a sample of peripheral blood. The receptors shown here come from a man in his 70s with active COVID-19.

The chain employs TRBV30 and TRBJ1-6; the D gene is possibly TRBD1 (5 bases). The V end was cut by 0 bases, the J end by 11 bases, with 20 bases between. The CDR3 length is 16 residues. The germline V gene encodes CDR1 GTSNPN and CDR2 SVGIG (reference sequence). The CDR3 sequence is CAWSVIPRQGRTPLHF. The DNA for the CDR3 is TGTGCCTGGAGTGTTATCCCGCGGCAGGGTCGGACACCCCTCCACTTT.

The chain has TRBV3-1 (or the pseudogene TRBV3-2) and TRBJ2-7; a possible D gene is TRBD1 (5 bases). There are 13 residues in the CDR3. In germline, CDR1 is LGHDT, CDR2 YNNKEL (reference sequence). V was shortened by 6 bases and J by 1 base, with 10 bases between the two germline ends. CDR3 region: CASRPRQSYEQYF. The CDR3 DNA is TGTGCCAGCAGGCCTCGACAGTCCTACGAGCAGTACTTC.

In DNA, the CDR3 is TGTGCCAGCAGTCTTAGCGGGAGGGCAGATACGCAGTATTTT. Translating gives CASSLSGRADTQYF. J is TRBJ2-3 and V is TRBV28; 11 nucleotides agree with TRBD2. Germline values: CDR1 MDHEN, CDR2 SYDVKM. J was trimmed by 4 bases and V by 5 bases; bases with no gene match: 2. The CDR3 is 14 residues long.

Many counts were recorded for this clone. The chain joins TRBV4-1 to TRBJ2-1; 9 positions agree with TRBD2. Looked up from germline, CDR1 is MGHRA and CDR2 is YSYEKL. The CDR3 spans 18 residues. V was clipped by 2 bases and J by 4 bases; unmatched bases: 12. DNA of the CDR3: TGCGCCAGCAGCCAACTTCCCTCTGGACTAGCGAATTACAATGAGCAGTTCTTC. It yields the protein CASSQLPSGLANYNEQFF.

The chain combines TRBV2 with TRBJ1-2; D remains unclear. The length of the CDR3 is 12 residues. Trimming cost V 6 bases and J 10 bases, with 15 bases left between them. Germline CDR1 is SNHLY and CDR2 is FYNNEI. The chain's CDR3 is CASSPTYRDYTF. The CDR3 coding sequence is TGTGCCAGCAGCCCAACCTACAGAGACTACACCTTC.

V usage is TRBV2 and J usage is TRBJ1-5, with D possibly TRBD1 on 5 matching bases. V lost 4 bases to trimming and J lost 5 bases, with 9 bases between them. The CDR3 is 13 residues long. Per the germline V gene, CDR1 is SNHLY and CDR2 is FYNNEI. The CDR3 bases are TGTGCCAGCAGTGTAGTCAGGGATCAGCCCCAGCATTTT. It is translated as CASSVVRDQPQHF. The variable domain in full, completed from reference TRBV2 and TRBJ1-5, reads EPEVTQTPSHQVTQMGQEVILRCVPISNHLYFYWYRQILGQKVEFLVSFYNNEISEKSEIFDDQFSVERPDGSNFTLKIRSTKLEDSAMYFCASSVVRDQPQHFGDGTRLSIL.

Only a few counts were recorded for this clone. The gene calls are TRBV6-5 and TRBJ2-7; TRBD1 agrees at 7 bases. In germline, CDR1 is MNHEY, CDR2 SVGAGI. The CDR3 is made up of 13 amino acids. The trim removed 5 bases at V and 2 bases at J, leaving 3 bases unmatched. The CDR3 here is CASSPTGTYEQYF. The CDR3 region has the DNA TGTGCCAGCAGTCCGACAGGGACCTACGAGCAGTACTTC.

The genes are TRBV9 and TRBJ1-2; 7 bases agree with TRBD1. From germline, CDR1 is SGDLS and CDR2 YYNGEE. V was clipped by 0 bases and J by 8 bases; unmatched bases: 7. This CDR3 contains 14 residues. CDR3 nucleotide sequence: TGTGCCAGCAGCGTAGTGGTGACAGGGCAAGGCTACACCTTC. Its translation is CASSVVVTGQGYTF.

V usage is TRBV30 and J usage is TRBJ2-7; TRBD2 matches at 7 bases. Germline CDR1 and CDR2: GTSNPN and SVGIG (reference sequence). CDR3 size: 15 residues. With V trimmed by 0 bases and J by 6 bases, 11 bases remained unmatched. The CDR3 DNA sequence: TGTGCCTGGAGTGTGTTAGGTGGGAGGGCCATCGAGCAGTACTTC. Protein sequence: CAWSVLGGRAIEQYF. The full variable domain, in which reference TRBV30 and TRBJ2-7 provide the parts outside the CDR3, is SQTIHQWPATLVQPVGSPLSLECTVEGTSNPNLYWYRQAAGRGLQLLFYSVGIGQISSEVPQNLSASRPQDRQFILSSKKLLLSDSGFYLCAWSVLGGRAIEQYFGPGTRLTVT.

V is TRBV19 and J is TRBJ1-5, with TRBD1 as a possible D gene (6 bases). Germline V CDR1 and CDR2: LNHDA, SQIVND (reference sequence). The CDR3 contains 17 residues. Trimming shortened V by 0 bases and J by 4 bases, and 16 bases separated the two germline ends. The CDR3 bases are TGTGCCAGTAGTATAGATTGGCTCAGGGGCGTGAATCAGCCCCAGCATTTT. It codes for CASSIDWLRGVNQPQHF.

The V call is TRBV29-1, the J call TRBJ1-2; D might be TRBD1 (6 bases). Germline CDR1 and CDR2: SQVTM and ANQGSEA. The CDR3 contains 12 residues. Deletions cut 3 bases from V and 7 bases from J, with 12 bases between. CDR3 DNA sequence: TGCAGCGTTGACCGGGAGGGGGGTGGCTACACCTTC. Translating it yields CSVDREGGGYTF.

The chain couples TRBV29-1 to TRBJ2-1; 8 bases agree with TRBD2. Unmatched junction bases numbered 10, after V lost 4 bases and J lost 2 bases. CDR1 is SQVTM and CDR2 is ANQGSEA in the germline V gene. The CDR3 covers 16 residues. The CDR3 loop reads CSVVWLEREPYNEQFF. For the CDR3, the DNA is TGCAGCGTTGTATGGCTGGAGCGGGAGCCCTACAATGAGCAGTTCTTC.

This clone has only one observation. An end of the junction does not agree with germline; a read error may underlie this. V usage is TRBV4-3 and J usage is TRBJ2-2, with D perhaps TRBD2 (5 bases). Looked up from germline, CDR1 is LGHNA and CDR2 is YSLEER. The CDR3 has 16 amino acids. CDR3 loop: CASSQESLPEHRGAVF. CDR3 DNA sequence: TGCGCCAGCAGCCAAGAATCACTACCTGAACACCGGGGAGCTGTTTTT.

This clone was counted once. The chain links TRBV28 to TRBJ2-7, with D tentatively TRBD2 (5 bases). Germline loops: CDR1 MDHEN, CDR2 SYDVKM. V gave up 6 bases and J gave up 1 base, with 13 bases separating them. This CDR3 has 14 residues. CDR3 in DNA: TGTGCCAGCAGAACCCCCGGGATATCCTACGAGCAGTACTTC. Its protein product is CASRTPGISYEQYF. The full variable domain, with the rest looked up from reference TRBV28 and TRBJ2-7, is DVKVTQSSRYLVKRTGEKVFLECVQDMDHENMFWYRQDPGLGLRLIYFSYDVKMKEKGDIPEGYSVSREKKERFSLILESASTNQTSMYLCASRTPGISYEQYFGPGTRLTVT.

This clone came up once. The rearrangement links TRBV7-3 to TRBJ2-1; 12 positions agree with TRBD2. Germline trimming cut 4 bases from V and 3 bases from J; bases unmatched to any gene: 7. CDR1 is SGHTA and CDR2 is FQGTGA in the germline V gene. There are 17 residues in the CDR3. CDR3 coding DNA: TGTGCCAGCAGCTCGGGCACACTAGCGGGAGGCTACAATGAGCAGTTCTTC. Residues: CASSSGTLAGGYNEQFF.

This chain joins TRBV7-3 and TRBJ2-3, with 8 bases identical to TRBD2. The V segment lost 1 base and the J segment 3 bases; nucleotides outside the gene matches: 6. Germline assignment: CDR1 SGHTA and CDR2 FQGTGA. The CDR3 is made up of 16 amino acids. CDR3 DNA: TGTGCCAGCAGCTTAAACGCGGGAGGAAGTACAGATACGCAGTATTTT. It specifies CASSLNAGGSTDTQYF.

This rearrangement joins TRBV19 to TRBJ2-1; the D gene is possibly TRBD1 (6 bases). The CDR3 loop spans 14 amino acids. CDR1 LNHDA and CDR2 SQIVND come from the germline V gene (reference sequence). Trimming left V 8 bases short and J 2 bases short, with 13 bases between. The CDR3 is CASQPRGAYNEQFF. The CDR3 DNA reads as TGTGCCAGTCAACCCAGGGGAGCCTACAATGAGCAGTTCTTC.

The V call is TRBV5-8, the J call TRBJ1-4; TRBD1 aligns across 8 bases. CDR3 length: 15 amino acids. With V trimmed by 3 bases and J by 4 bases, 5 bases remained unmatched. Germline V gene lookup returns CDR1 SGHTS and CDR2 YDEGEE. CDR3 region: CASSSGQVFNEKLFF. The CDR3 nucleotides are TGTGCCAGCAGCTCGGGACAGGTCTTTAATGAAAAACTGTTTTTT.

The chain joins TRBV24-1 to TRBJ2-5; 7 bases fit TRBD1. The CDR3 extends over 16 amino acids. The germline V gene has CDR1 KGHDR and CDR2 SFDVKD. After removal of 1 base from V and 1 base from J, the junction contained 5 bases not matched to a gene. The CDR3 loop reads CATSDFSRGSQETQYF. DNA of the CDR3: TGTGCCACCAGTGATTTCAGCAGGGGGTCCCAAGAGACCCAGTACTTC.

The CDR3 region has the DNA TGTGCCAGCAGTTACTCCGGGACAGGCTACGAGCAGTACTTC. It codes for CASSYSGTGYEQYF. The rearrangement links TRBV6-2 or TRBV6-3 to TRBJ2-7; 8 nucleotides agree with TRBD1. CDR1 is MNHEY and CDR2 is SVGEGT in the germline V gene. V dropped 0 bases and J dropped 3; count of bases not matched to a gene: 1. The CDR3 extends over 14 amino acids.

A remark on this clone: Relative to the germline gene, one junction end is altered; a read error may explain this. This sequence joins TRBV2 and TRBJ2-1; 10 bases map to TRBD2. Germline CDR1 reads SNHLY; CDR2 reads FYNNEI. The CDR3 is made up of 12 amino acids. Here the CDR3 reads CASNYLAGDPLF. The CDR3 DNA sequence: TGTGCCAGCAACTACCTAGCGGGAGACCCCCTCTTC. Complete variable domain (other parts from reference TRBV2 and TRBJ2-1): EPEVTQTPSHQVTQMGQEVILRCVPISNHLYFYWYRQILGQKVEFLVSFYNNEISEKSEIFDDQFSVERPDGSNFTLKIRSTKLEDSAMYFCASNYLAGDPLFGPGTRLTVL.

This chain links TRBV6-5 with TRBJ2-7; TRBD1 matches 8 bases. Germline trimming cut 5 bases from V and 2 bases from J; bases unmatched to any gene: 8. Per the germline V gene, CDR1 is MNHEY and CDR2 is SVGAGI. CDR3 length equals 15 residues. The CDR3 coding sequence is TGTGCCAGCAGTCTGACCGGGACAGGCGCCTACGAGCAGTACTTC. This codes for CASSLTGTGAYEQYF.

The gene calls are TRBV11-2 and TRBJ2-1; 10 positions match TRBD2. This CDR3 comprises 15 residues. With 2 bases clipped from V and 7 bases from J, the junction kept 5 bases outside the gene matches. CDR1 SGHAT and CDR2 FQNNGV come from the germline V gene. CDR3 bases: TGTGCCAGCAGCTTATCGGGACTAGCGAGTAATGAGCAGTTCTTC. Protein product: CASSLSGLASNEQFF.

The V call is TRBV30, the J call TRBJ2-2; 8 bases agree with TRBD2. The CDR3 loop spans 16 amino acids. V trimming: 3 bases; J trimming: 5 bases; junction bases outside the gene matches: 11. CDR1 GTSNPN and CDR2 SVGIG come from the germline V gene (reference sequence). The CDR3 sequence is CAWRKGRAGVTGELFF. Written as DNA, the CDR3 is TGTGCCTGGAGGAAAGGTAGAGCGGGAGTAACCGGGGAGCTGTTTTTT.

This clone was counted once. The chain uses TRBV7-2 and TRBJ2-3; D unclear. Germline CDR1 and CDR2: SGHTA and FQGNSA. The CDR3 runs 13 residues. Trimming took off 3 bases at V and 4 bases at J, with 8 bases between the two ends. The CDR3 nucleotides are TGTGCCAGCAGCTTTCAGGCCCCAGATACGCAGTATTTT. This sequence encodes CASSFQAPDTQYF.

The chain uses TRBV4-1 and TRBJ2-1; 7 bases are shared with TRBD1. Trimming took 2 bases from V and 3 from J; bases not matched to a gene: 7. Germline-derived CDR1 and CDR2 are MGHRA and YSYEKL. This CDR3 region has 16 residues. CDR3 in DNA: TGCGCCAGCAGCCAAACCTCGGCAGGGGGCTACAATGAGCAGTTCTTC. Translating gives CASSQTSAGGYNEQFF.

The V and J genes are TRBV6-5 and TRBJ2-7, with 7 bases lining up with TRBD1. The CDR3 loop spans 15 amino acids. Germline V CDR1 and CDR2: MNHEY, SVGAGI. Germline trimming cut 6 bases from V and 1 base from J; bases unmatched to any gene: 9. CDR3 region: CASRRQGDPSYEQYF. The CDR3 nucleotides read TGTGCCAGCAGACGACAGGGCGATCCGTCCTACGAGCAGTACTTC.

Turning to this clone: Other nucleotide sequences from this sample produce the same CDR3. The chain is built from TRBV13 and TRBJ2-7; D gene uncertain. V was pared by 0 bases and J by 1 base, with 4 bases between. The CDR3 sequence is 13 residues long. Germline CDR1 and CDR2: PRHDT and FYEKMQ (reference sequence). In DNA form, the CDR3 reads TGTGCCAGCAGCTTAGGCCGGTCCTACGAGCAGTACTTC. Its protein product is CASSLGRSYEQYF.

The CDR3: CASSRGADGYTF. CDR3 DNA sequence: TGTGCCAGTAGCAGGGGGGCTGATGGCTACACCTTC. The J gene is TRBJ1-2, the V gene TRBV19, with 7 positions matching TRBD1. Trimming cost V 6 bases and J 6 bases; bases outside gene matches: 4. Germline V gene lookup returns CDR1 LNHDA and CDR2 SQIVND (reference sequence). The CDR3 loop spans 12 amino acids. The complete variable domain, with remaining parts taken from reference TRBV19 and TRBJ1-2, reads DGGITQSPKYLFRKEGQNVTLSCEQNLNHDAMYWYRQDPGQGLRLIYYSQIVNDFQKGDIAEGYSVSREKKESFPLTVTSAQKNPTAFYLCASSRGADGYTFGSGTRLTVV.